This T cell receptor (beta chain) appears in the sequencing data of a study of T cells in severe cutaneous drug reactions. This clonotype is medium-sized (0.01 to 0.1%) by frequency. Its specificity is not known. Germline V gene data show CDR1 as SNHLY and CDR2 as FYNNEI. This CDR3 has 12 amino acids. Study conclusions and caveats: In carbamazepine-induced Stevens-Johnson syndrome or toxic epidermal necrolysis, TRBV12-4 averaged around 30% in blister cells and about 5% in PBMC.

Carbamazepine had induced Stevens-Johnson syndrome or toxic epidermal necrolysis in the sequenced donors. Libraries were made by iRepertoire multiplex PCR with TCR subtype-specific primers for bulk and single-cell sequencing. One entry per CDR3 protein, without DNA, is what TCRdb gives after re-calling the multiplex PCR reads. Its listing shows roughly 290 distinct CDR3 sequences. The chain carries TRBV2 and TRBJ2-7; TCRdb picks TRBD1, but there is no DNA to check that call. This receptor was taken from a human donor with Stevens-Johnson syndrome, a severe cutaneous drug reaction. Sequencing used PBMCs. The CDR3 loop reads CASSGTGYEQYF.